This T cell receptor (beta chain) came from a study of CD8 T cells in Susac syndrome (dated by TCRdb to between 2017 and 2020). As for the study more broadly: Whether CD8+ T cell activation and differentiation in Susac syndrome was antigen driven was tested using repertoire sequencing. The clonality of the CD8+ T cell repertoire was compared across approximately twelve healthy donors, roughly 14 Susac syndrome patients and under 18 multiple sclerosis patients.

Peripheral blood CD8+ and CD4+ T cells from healthy donors, Susac syndrome patients and multiple sclerosis patients were profiled using high-throughput TCR beta sequencing. Healthy donors were age- and sex-matched controls. CD8+ TEMRA cells were enriched by FACS, while bulk CD8+ and CD4+ T cells were purified by magnetic negative isolation. Blood was collected in EDTA tubes and processed within 24 hours, with PBMCs isolated through density gradient centrifugation. PBMCs intended for TCR sequencing were frozen in liquid nitrogen and were later thawed in a 37 degrees C water bath. A purity of at least 90% was achieved for sorted or isolated CD4+, CD8+ and CD8+ TEMRA cells. The CDR3 runs 20 amino acids, cysteine and phenylalanine included. The kept DNA is CDR3 alone, 60 bases in frame from the first base. The germline V gene (reference sequence) yields LNHNV for CDR1 and YYDKDF for CDR2. V ends up 0 bases short and J 6 bases short, with an unmatched junction base count of 17.

Paper-wide results and their limitations: The number of individuals in the TCR sequencing and HLA analysis was acknowledged as relatively small.

Notes on this clonotype: Its antigen remains undetermined. Per-nucleotide qualities are absent, and no much larger clonotype sits a single base away.

RNA was extracted using the RNeasy kit, and about 0.45 to 1 microgram was reverse transcribed with random hexamers. The immunoSEQ multiplex PCR assay, which covers 54 Vbeta and 13 Jbeta segments, was used to amplify TCR beta CDR3 regions. PCR amplification bias was corrected by using a synthetic template baseline for primer optimization and computational correction. The authors' pipeline ran thus. Reads were annotated to V, D and J genes according to IMGT and were analyzed with immunoSEQ Analyzer, with only productive sequences retained. Clonality was computed as one minus Shannon entropy normalized by log2 of the number of productive unique sequences. Public and private clones were assessed among the 100 most prevalent clones of each patient and control. Clones were defined as Susac-specific when absent from the healthy and MS cohorts, from over 950 published viral clones and from other ImmuneACCESS disease sequences. In TCRdb, the public reads were trimmed at Q25 with fastp and aligned with MiXCR, with productive beta chains retained. All rows with the same CDR3 protein become a single entry with the most common DNA and genes. TCRdb assigned the V and J calls; the authors' analysis was not used. The sample includes 110,000 to 150,000 distinct CDR3 sequences, with about 93% observed a single time. The top ten clones comprise roughly 0.29% of the sample.

The source is a human donor in good health. The rearranged chain carries TRBV15 and TRBJ2-1; TRBD2 agrees with 10 junctional bases. The specimen was CD8+ T cells from PBMCs. The CDR3 region reads CATSRDLNQRGGQRGNEQFF. The sequenced DNA: TGTGCCACCAGCAGAGATCTTAACCAGCGGGGGGGCCAAAGGGGCAATGAGCAGTTCTTC.